The 22 T cell receptor beta chains given below trace back to one sample, sequenced in a study of response to subunit inactivated influenza vaccine. Each CDR3 protein is one row after TCRdb ran MiXCR on the RT-PCR reads. The profile shows around 500,000 distinct CDR3 sequences, around 9.9% of them singletons. This specimen consisted of PBMCs from blood, obtained around seven weeks after vaccination. The receptor set was obtained from a man between 45 and 60 years old who received an inactivated influenza vaccine.

This clonotype was detected many times. V usage is TRBV20-1 and J usage is TRBJ1-1; D is ambiguous. The germline V gene has CDR1 DFQATT and CDR2 SNEGSKA (reference sequence). Trimming took 3 bases from V and 1 from J, leaving 9 bases between them. The CDR3 loop spans 13 amino acids. CDR3 region: CSASPFPNTEAFF. In DNA form, the CDR3 reads TGCAGTGCTAGTCCATTCCCGAACACTGAAGCTTTCTTT.

Comment on this clonotype: A much more abundant neighbour one base away suggests this may be a read error. V usage is TRBV20-1 and J usage is TRBJ2-5, with D possibly TRBD2 on 7 matching bases. Germline assignment: CDR1 DFQATT and CDR2 SNEGSKA (reference sequence). This CDR3 comprises 14 residues. Trimming shortened V by 5 bases and J by 5 bases, and 18 bases separated the two germline ends. In DNA, the CDR3 is TGCAGTGCTGGCTTAAGGGGGGGGAGGGAGACCCAGTACTTC. This translates into CSAGLRGGRETQYF.

The J gene is TRBJ1-1, the V gene TRBV20-1; no clear D gene. Trimming removed 8 bases at V and 4 bases at J, with 20 bases between. This CDR3 comprises 14 residues. Germline values: CDR1 DFQATT, CDR2 SNEGSKA (reference sequence). CDR3 sequence: CSTSEGGFGTEAFF. In DNA, the CDR3 is TGCAGTACTTCAGAGGGCGGTTTCGGCACTGAAGCTTTCTTT.

The chain combines TRBV7-6 with TRBJ2-7; D possibly corresponds to TRBD1 (6 bases). Germline V gene lookup returns CDR1 SGHVS and CDR2 FNYEAQ. Deletions cut 1 base from V and 7 bases from J, with 11 bases between. The CDR3 has 13 residues. The CDR3 loop is CASSLGSGEEQYF. The CDR3 nucleotides read TGTGCCAGCAGCTTAGGATCAGGGGAAGAGCAGTACTTC.

The chain links TRBV7-9 to TRBJ2-7; TRBD1 is a possible D gene (6 bases). The V gene lost 4 bases and the J gene lost 2 bases, with 12 bases spanning the gap. Germline lookup yields CDR1 SEHNR and CDR2 FQNEAQ (reference sequence). The CDR3 length is 14 residues. The CDR3 nucleotides read TGTGCCAGCAGCTCCGGACAGCACACCTACGAGCAGTACTTC. Encoded protein: CASSSGQHTYEQYF.

This clonotype was counted at least ten times. The rearrangement uses TRBV7-8 and TRBJ2-1; the match to TRBD1 covers 11 bases. J was trimmed by 2 bases and V by 5 bases; bases with no gene match: 8. CDR3 size: 17 residues. Germline V gene sequence: CDR1 SGHVS, CDR2 FQNEAQ. The CDR3 sequence is CASSTPPGQGAYNEQFF. As DNA, the CDR3 is TGTGCCAGCAGCACTCCACCGGGACAGGGGGCCTACAATGAGCAGTTCTTC.

The V and J genes are TRBV19 and TRBJ2-1, with 14 bases that match TRBD2. The germline gives CDR1 LNHDA, CDR2 SQIVND (reference sequence). The CDR3 is made up of 14 amino acids. V shed 5 bases and J 9 bases; nucleotides not matched to a gene: 3. The CDR3, as DNA: TGTGCCAGTAGTCGGGGACTAGCGGGGGTTGAGCAGTTCTTC. This encodes CASSRGLAGVEQFF.

This clonotype came up a few times. The gene calls are TRBV20-1 and TRBJ1-5; perhaps TRBD1 as D (5 bases). Germline V gives CDR1 DFQATT, CDR2 SNEGSKA (reference sequence). The V end lost 1 base, the J end lost 4 bases, and 17 bases lay between the germline ends. The CDR3 extends over 16 amino acids. Here the CDR3 reads CSARAWRGSGNQPQHF. CDR3 bases: TGCAGTGCTAGAGCGTGGAGGGGCAGCGGGAATCAGCCCCAGCATTTT.

This clonotype has more than one count but fewer than ten. This sequence joins TRBV4-1 and TRBJ1-2; D remains unclear. Trimming shortened V by 1 base and J by 7 bases, and 13 bases separated the two germline ends. The germline gives CDR1 MGHRA, CDR2 YSYEKL. The CDR3 sequence is 14 residues long. DNA for the CDR3: TGCGCCAGCAGCCAAGCCGACCTAGGGAGTGGCTACACCTTC. This sequence encodes CASSQADLGSGYTF.

This clonotype was picked up many times. V usage is TRBV12-3 or TRBV12-4 and J usage is TRBJ2-3, with 9 bases matching TRBD2. The CDR3 length is 16 residues. The ends lost 6 bases at V and 5 bases at J; junction bases unmatched: 12. CDR3 loop: CASSPGGSGGLDTQYF. DNA of the CDR3: TGTGCCAGCAGCCCCGGGGGTAGCGGGGGTTTAGATACGCAGTATTTT.

This clonotype has just a few counts. This rearrangement joins TRBV7-9 to TRBJ2-7; D is possibly TRBD2 (5 bases). Germline V gene sequence: CDR1 SEHNR, CDR2 FQNEAQ (reference sequence). Trimming cost V 10 bases and J 2 bases, with 15 bases left between them. This CDR3 spans 13 amino acids. CDR3 loop: CATPRRETYEQYF. The CDR3 region has the DNA TGTGCCACCCCCAGACGGGAAACCTACGAGCAGTACTTC.

In its sample, this clonotype was seen many times. The chain has TRBV4-3 and TRBJ2-1, with unresolved D. The CDR3 covers 12 residues. The V end lost 0 bases, the J end lost 7 bases, and 4 bases lay between the germline ends. Per the germline V gene, CDR1 is LGHNA and CDR2 is YSLEER. CDR3 protein: CASSQDPNEQFF. DNA of the CDR3: TGCGCCAGCAGCCAAGATCCTAATGAGCAGTTCTTC.

The V gene is TRBV13, the J gene TRBJ2-7, with D perhaps matching TRBD1 (9 bases). This CDR3 comprises 15 residues. V gave up 5 bases and J gave up 7 bases, with 21 bases separating them. Germline V gene lookup returns CDR1 PRHDT and CDR2 FYEKMQ (reference sequence). CDR3: CASSGGTGTRKEQYF. The CDR3 bases are TGTGCCAGCAGCGGTGGGACAGGGACTAGGAAGGAGCAGTACTTC.

This clonotype was counted a few times. This chain links TRBV13 with TRBJ2-7, with 7 bases fitting TRBD1. V trimming: 2 bases; J trimming: 5 bases; junction bases outside the gene matches: 6. The V gene's germline CDR1 is PRHDT and CDR2 FYEKMQ (reference sequence). The CDR3 spans 14 residues. This CDR3 is CASSLLQGDDEQYF. CDR3 nucleotides: TGTGCCAGCAGCTTATTGCAGGGGGATGACGAGCAGTACTTC.

This clonotype was detected many times. The chain uses TRBV5-8 and TRBJ2-4; possibly TRBD1 for D (6 bases). Between the trimmed V and J ends, which lost 1 base and 4 bases, there was a span of 12 bases. From germline, CDR1 is SGHTS and CDR2 YDEGEE. This CDR3 is built from 15 residues. The CDR3 here is CASSLTGFEKNIQYF. The CDR3 nucleotides read TGTGCCAGCAGCTTGACAGGGTTTGAGAAAAACATTCAGTACTTC.

This clonotype was counted many times. V is TRBV5-6 and J is TRBJ1-1, with D hard to call. Trimming stripped 4 bases from V and 4 bases from J, with 8 bases between. Germline values: CDR1 SGHDT, CDR2 YYEEEE. This CDR3 has 12 residues. The DNA of the CDR3 is TGTGCCAGCAGCGTGAGGTCCACTGAAGCTTTCTTT. Its translation: CASSVRSTEAFF.

This clonotype has more than one count but fewer than ten. The chain has TRBV28 and TRBJ2-7; 13 nucleotides agree with TRBD2. The junction had 23 bases not matched to a gene; V was cut back by 5 bases and J by 7 bases. This CDR3 region has 20 residues. Germline-derived CDR1 and CDR2 are MDHEN and SYDVKM. The DNA of the CDR3 is TGTGCCAGCAGTCTCAGGTTGGGACTAGCGGGATCCCGTCGGCTAAAGGAGCAGTACTTC. Translating gives CASSLRLGLAGSRRLKEQYF.

This chain connects TRBV20-1 to TRBJ2-5; 10 bases fit TRBD2. Looked up from germline, CDR1 is DFQATT and CDR2 is SNEGSKA (reference sequence). The ends lost 4 bases at V and 3 bases at J; junction bases unmatched: 8. The CDR3 length is 15 residues. The DNA of the CDR3 is TGCAGTGCTATTTCTAGCGGGGGTTTTGAAGAGACCCAGTACTTC. Its protein is CSAISSGGFEETQYF.

This clonotype was seen only a few times. The chain recombines TRBV20-1 with TRBJ2-5; 11 nucleotides agree with TRBD2. CDR3 size: 14 residues. Germline V lookup: CDR1 DFQATT, CDR2 SNEGSKA (reference sequence). CDR3 in amino acids: CSHPTSGSGETQYF. The CDR3 region has the DNA TGCAGCCACCCTACTAGCGGGAGCGGGGAGACCCAGTACTTC.

This clonotype has a count of ten or more. The rearrangement joins TRBV7-6 to TRBJ2-7; D may be TRBD2 (5 bases). There are 14 residues in the CDR3. Trimming took 2 bases from V and 2 from J, leaving 10 bases between them. Germline lookup yields CDR1 SGHVS and CDR2 FNYEAQ. CDR3 nucleotide sequence: TGTGCCAGCAGCTTATTAACGGGAACCTACGAGCAGTACTTC. It translates to CASSLLTGTYEQYF.

This clonotype was picked up a small number of times. V and J are TRBV6-2 or TRBV6-3 and TRBJ2-2; D is perhaps TRBD2 (7 bases). This CDR3 region has 16 residues. Germline V lookup: CDR1 MNHEY, CDR2 SVGEGT. The ends were cut back, 7 bases at V and 1 base at J, with 16 bases in the middle. CDR3 in DNA: TGTGCCAGCATCAGTTGGGGGGGCCAGAACACCGGGGAGCTGTTTTTT. Protein: CASISWGGQNTGELFF.

This clonotype came up many times. The genes are TRBV20-1 and TRBJ2-4; tentatively, D is TRBD1 or TRBD2 (5 bases each). The V end lost 6 bases, the J end lost 7 bases, and 16 bases lay between the germline ends. The CDR3 length is 13 residues. CDR1 is DFQATT, CDR2 SNEGSKA, per germline (reference sequence). CDR3 DNA sequence: TGCAGTGCCGTGGGGGTAAACTGGAACATTCAGTACTTC. This gives the protein CSAVGVNWNIQYF.